Listed here are 27 T cell receptor beta chains from one sample, sequenced in a study of cytomegalovirus exposure and HLA in healthy donors. Vbeta (60) and Jbeta (13) primers were used in the PCR. TCRdb's copy holds only in-frame clones and misses some; the assay was immunoSEQ multiplex PCR. This table holds some 250,000 clones, around 81% found once. The sample comprised PBMCs. Every receptor here comes from a woman aged 55-70 years in good health and CMV-seropositive.

The chain couples TRBV7-9 to TRBJ1-4; 9 bases agree with TRBD1. From germline, CDR1 is SEHNR and CDR2 FQNEAQ (reference sequence). CDR3 length: 16 residues. With V trimmed by 5 bases and J by 1 base, 5 bases remained unmatched. CDR3 DNA: TGTGCCAGCAGCGCCGGACAGGGGATAACTAATGAAAAACTGTTTTTT. Its translation: CASSAGQGITNEKLFF.

CDR3: CASSAQNSYEQYF. The CDR3 bases are TGCGCCAGCAGCGCCCAGAACTCCTACGAGCAGTACTTC. The rearrangement joins TRBV5-1 to TRBJ2-7; D gene unclear. The CDR3 is 13 amino acids. The germline CDR1 and CDR2 sequences are SGHRS and YFSETQ. Trimming shortened V by 4 bases and J by 0 bases, and 8 bases separated the two germline ends. Drawing the rest from reference TRBV5-1 and TRBJ2-7, the complete variable domain is KAGVTQTPRYLIKTRGQQVTLSCSPISGHRSVSWYQQTPGQGLQFLFEYFSETQRNKGNFPGRFSGRQFSNSRSEMNVSTLELGDSALYLCASSAQNSYEQYFGPGTRLTVT.

Remarks on this clone: A read error may account for a junction end that differs from germline. This rearrangement joins TRBV28 to TRBJ1-2, with D perhaps matching TRBD1 (5 bases). The CDR3 extends over 14 amino acids. The germline V gene encodes CDR1 MDHEN and CDR2 SYDVKM. The CDR3 DNA is TGTGCCAGCGGTTTATCCAGCCCCCAGGGTGGCTACACCTTC. This codes for CASGLSSPQGGYTF.

The J gene is TRBJ2-1, the V gene TRBV2, with TRBD2 identical over 7 bases. The germline V gene has CDR1 SNHLY and CDR2 FYNNEI. CDR3 length equals 14 residues. With 6 bases clipped from V and 2 bases from J, the junction kept 4 bases outside the gene matches. CDR3 in amino acids: CASRRERPYNEQFF. CDR3 in DNA: TGTGCCAGCAGGCGGGAGAGACCCTACAATGAGCAGTTCTTC. Full variable domain (outside the CDR3, taken from reference TRBV2 and TRBJ2-1): EPEVTQTPSHQVTQMGQEVILRCVPISNHLYFYWYRQILGQKVEFLVSFYNNEISEKSEIFDDQFSVERPDGSNFTLKIRSTKLEDSAMYFCASRRERPYNEQFFGPGTRLTVL.

This clone was counted a single time. V is TRBV6-5 and J is TRBJ1-1; TRBD1 might be the D (5 bases). The CDR3 covers 13 residues. Germline CDR1 and CDR2: MNHEY and SVGAGI. Trimming shortened V by 7 bases and J by 5 bases, and 14 bases separated the two germline ends. The CDR3 sequence: CASTQGFRTEAFF. For the CDR3, the DNA is TGTGCCAGCACCCAGGGTTTTCGGACTGAAGCTTTCTTT.

This clone appeared once. The chain uses TRBV14 and TRBJ1-2, with D hard to call. The CDR3 is made up of 12 amino acids. CDR1 and CDR2 from the germline V gene are SGHDN and FVKESK. Trimming removed 1 base from V and 7 bases from J, with 7 bases in between. The CDR3 bases are TGTGCCAGCAGCCAAGTTAATTCTGGCTACACCTTC. Translating it yields CASSQVNSGYTF.

V is TRBV20-1 and J is TRBJ1-2; D unresolved. V lost 5 bases and J lost 4, with 8 bases in between. The CDR3 spans 11 residues. Germline V lookup: CDR1 DFQATT, CDR2 SNEGSKA (reference sequence). Written as DNA, the CDR3 is TGCAGTGCTGGTAGCCTCTATGGCTACACCTTC. This encodes CSAGSLYGYTF.

The V and J genes are TRBV5-6 and TRBJ2-7, with D unclear. Per the germline V gene, CDR1 is SGHDT and CDR2 is YYEEEE. The CDR3 has 12 residues. The V gene lost 3 bases and the J gene lost 2 bases, with 6 bases spanning the gap. CDR3 sequence reads: CASSSTAYEQYF. The CDR3, as DNA: TGTGCCAGCAGCTCAACTGCCTACGAGCAGTACTTC.

The chain has TRBV11-2 and TRBJ1-1, with TRBD1 as a possible D gene (6 bases). CDR1 and CDR2 from the germline V gene are SGHAT and FQNNGV. CDR3 length: 13 residues. With 5 bases removed from V and 1 base from J, the gap between germline ends came to 8 bases. Here the CDR3 reads CASSMGQNTEAFF. The CDR3 DNA sequence: TGTGCCAGCAGCATGGGACAGAACACTGAAGCTTTCTTT.

This clone was found once. V is TRBV6-5 and J is TRBJ2-6; D remains unclear. V dropped 4 bases and J dropped 0 bases, with 7 bases sitting between them. Per germline, CDR1 MNHEY and CDR2 SVGAGI. The CDR3 is made up of 15 amino acids. The CDR3 loop is CASSSPGSGANVLTF. The DNA of the CDR3 is TGTGCCAGCAGTTCCCCAGGCTCTGGGGCCAACGTCCTGACTTTC.

This clone has a handful of counts. The rearrangement links TRBV6-1 to TRBJ1-1, with 8 bases matching TRBD1. V lost 2 bases and J lost 5; bases outside the gene matches: 7. CDR1 and CDR2 (germline): MNHNS, SASEGT. This CDR3 is built from 15 residues. DNA for the CDR3: TGTGCCAGCAGTGAATTAGGACAGGGAAGTACTGAAGCTTTCTTT. Amino acids: CASSELGQGSTEAFF.

The rearrangement joins TRBV18 to TRBJ2-1; maybe TRBD1 (6 bases). Germline V CDR1 and CDR2: KGHSH, LQKENI. V dropped 3 bases and J dropped 0 bases, with 9 bases sitting between them. CDR3 length: 15 residues. The CDR3 loop reads CASSPGTSSYNEQFF. For the CDR3, the DNA is TGTGCCAGCTCACCGGGGACAAGCTCCTACAATGAGCAGTTCTTC.

The rearrangement uses TRBV11-2 and TRBJ1-2; no definite D call. V was shortened by 0 bases and J by 8 bases, with 16 bases between the two germline ends. The germline V gene has CDR1 SGHAT and CDR2 FQNNGV. The CDR3 length is 15 residues. The CDR3 sequence: CASSLDRGGYRGYTF. CDR3 coding DNA: TGTGCCAGCAGCTTAGATCGGGGAGGGTATCGAGGCTACACCTTC.

The chain uses TRBV5-1 and TRBJ2-2; 12 bases are shared with TRBD2. The V gene's germline CDR1 is SGHRS and CDR2 YFSETQ. Trimming cost V 0 bases and J 1 base; bases outside gene matches: 7. The CDR3 loop spans 19 amino acids. CDR3 amino acids: CASSLGPMGLAGNTGELFF. CDR3 in DNA: TGCGCCAGCAGCTTGGGGCCGATGGGACTAGCGGGGAACACCGGGGAGCTGTTTTTT.

This chain uses TRBV12-5 with TRBJ2-7; D perhaps matches TRBD1 (6 bases). CDR1 and CDR2 from the germline V gene are LGHNT and FRNRAP. The CDR3 is made up of 13 amino acids. V lost 7 bases, J lost 0 bases, and 10 bases lay in between. The CDR3 spells CASALTGSYEQYF. The CDR3 bases are TGTGCTAGTGCCCTGACAGGCTCCTACGAGCAGTACTTC.

This sequence joins TRBV19 and TRBJ2-1; D uncertain. This CDR3 is built from 11 residues. Trimming took off 7 bases at V and 2 bases at J, with 3 bases between the two ends. The V gene's germline CDR1 is LNHDA and CDR2 SQIVND (reference sequence). CDR3 sequence: CASNTYNEQFF. The CDR3 coding sequence is TGTGCCAGTAACACCTACAATGAGCAGTTCTTC.

The chain is built from TRBV6-5 and TRBJ1-2; D may be TRBD1 (5 bases). CDR3 size: 13 residues. Trimming took off 4 bases at V and 3 bases at J, with 9 bases between the two ends. Germline assignment: CDR1 MNHEY and CDR2 SVGAGI. The CDR3 sequence is CASSLRQHYGYTF. DNA for the CDR3: TGTGCCAGCAGTTTAAGACAGCACTATGGCTACACCTTC.

This clone was seen a single time. CDR3 sequence: CASSTHGANTEAFF. CDR3 DNA sequence: TGTGCCAGCAGTACCCACGGTGCAAACACTGAAGCTTTCTTT. V is TRBV27 and J is TRBJ1-1; unclear D gene. V lost 5 bases and J 2 bases, leaving 12 bases between the germline ends. CDR1 is MNHEY, CDR2 SMNVEV, per germline (reference sequence). The CDR3 covers 14 residues.

As DNA, the CDR3 is TGCGCCAGCAGCCAAGATATCCAGCAGTACTTC. Protein sequence: CASSQDIQQYF. This rearrangement joins TRBV4-1 to TRBJ2-7; D is unclear. Trimming took 0 bases from V and 8 from J, leaving 5 bases between them. From germline, CDR1 is MGHRA and CDR2 YSYEKL. The CDR3 length is 11 residues.

This chain connects TRBV6-5 to TRBJ2-5; 11 nucleotides line up with TRBD2. Trimming cost V 5 bases and J 5 bases; bases outside gene matches: 7. Germline loops: CDR1 MNHEY, CDR2 SVGAGI. The CDR3 extends over 15 amino acids. CDR3 residues: CASSLAGGQGETQYF. Here the CDR3 DNA reads TGTGCCAGCAGTCTAGCGGGAGGCCAAGGGGAGACCCAGTACTTC.

Worth noting for this clone: One end of the junction is discordant with germline, which a read error may explain. This chain uses TRBV30 with TRBJ1-1; TRBD1 is a possible D gene (5 bases). CDR1 GTSNPN and CDR2 SVGIG come from the germline V gene (reference sequence). The CDR3 is made up of 11 amino acids. This CDR3 reads CACCGGLQGLF. In DNA, the CDR3 is TGTGCCTGCTGTGGGGGACTCCAAGGACTGTTT.

V gene TRBV5-1 combines with J gene TRBJ2-2; 7 bases are shared with TRBD1. There are 16 residues in the CDR3. Germline CDR1 and CDR2: SGHRS and YFSETQ. V shed 0 bases, J shed 4 bases, and the junction held 6 bases outside the gene matches. CDR3 nucleotide sequence: TGCGCCAGCAGCTTGGGGACAGGCTACGGCACCGGGGAGCTGTTTTTT. Translating gives CASSLGTGYGTGELFF.

The genes are TRBV10-3 and TRBJ1-3, with 9 bases aligning to TRBD1. The V gene's germline CDR1 is ENHRY and CDR2 SYGVKD. CDR3 size: 15 residues. Trimming at V came to 3 bases and at J to 4 bases, leaving 4 bases not matched to a gene. Here the CDR3 reads CAISDLGTGGNTIYF. For the CDR3, the DNA is TGTGCCATCAGTGACCTTGGGACAGGGGGAAACACCATATATTTT.

V is TRBV2 and J is TRBJ2-3; TRBD2 matches at 9 bases. Germline CDR1 and CDR2: SNHLY and FYNNEI. The CDR3 has 15 residues. The trim removed 4 bases at V and 5 bases at J, leaving 7 bases unmatched. The CDR3 protein is CASSGGLAMGDTQYF. The CDR3 DNA sequence: TGTGCCAGCAGTGGAGGACTAGCGATGGGAGATACGCAGTATTTT. Drawing the rest from reference TRBV2 and TRBJ2-3, the complete variable domain is EPEVTQTPSHQVTQMGQEVILRCVPISNHLYFYWYRQILGQKVEFLVSFYNNEISEKSEIFDDQFSVERPDGSNFTLKIRSTKLEDSAMYFCASSGGLAMGDTQYFGPGTRLTVL.

The chain uses TRBV5-1 and TRBJ1-1; D gene ambiguous. Germline assignment: CDR1 SGHRS and CDR2 YFSETQ. The CDR3 contains 11 residues. Trimming took 5 bases from V and 0 from J, leaving 2 bases between them. The CDR3 loop reads CASSMNTEAFF. CDR3 bases: TGCGCCAGCAGTATGAACACTGAAGCTTTCTTT.

The chain recombines TRBV2 with TRBJ2-1, with TRBD2 matching 10 bases. The CDR3 sequence is 13 residues long. With 8 bases clipped from V and 6 bases from J, the junction kept 4 bases outside the gene matches. Germline assignment: CDR1 SNHLY and CDR2 FYNNEI. The CDR3 DNA reads TGTGCCAGCGGCGCTAGCGGGAGCAATGAGCAGTTCTTC. It yields the protein CASGASGSNEQFF.

This clone came up a few times. This chain joins TRBV14 and TRBJ2-1, with D possibly TRBD2 on 5 matching bases. Germline lookup yields CDR1 SGHDN and CDR2 FVKESK. The V gene lost 1 base and the J gene lost 7 bases, with 17 bases spanning the gap. The CDR3 has 16 residues. CDR3 coding DNA: TGTGCCAGCAGCCAAGGTGTTAGCGCGAGCCAGAATGAGCAGTTCTTC. Translated: CASSQGVSASQNEQFF.